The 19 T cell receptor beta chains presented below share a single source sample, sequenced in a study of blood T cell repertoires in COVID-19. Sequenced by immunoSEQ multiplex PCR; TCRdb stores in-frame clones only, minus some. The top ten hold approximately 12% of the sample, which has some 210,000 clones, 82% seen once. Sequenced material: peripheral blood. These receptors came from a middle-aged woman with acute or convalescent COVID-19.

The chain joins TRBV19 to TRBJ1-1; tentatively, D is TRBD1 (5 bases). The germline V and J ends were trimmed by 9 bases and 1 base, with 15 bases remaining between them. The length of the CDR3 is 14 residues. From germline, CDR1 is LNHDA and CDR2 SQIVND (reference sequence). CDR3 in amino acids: CASTTGTENTEAFF. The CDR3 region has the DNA TGTGCCAGCACGACCGGGACTGAGAACACTGAAGCTTTCTTT.

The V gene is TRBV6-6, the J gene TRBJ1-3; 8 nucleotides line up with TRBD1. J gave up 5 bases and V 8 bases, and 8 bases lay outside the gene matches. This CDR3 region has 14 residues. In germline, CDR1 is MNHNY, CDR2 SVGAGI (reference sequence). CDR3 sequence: CASQEQGGRNTIYF. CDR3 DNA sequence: TGTGCCAGCCAAGAACAGGGGGGCAGAAACACCATATATTTT.

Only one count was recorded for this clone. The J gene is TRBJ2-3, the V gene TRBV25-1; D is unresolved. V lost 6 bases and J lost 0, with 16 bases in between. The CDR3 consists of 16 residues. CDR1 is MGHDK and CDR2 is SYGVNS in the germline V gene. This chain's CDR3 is CASSPPRVPSTDTQYF. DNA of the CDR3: TGTGCCAGCAGCCCCCCCCGGGTCCCTAGCACAGATACGCAGTATTTT.

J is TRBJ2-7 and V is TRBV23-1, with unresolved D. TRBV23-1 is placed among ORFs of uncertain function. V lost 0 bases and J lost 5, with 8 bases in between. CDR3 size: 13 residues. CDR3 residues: CASSQSLSDEQYF. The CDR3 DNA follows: TGCGCCAGCAGTCAATCGTTAAGCGACGAGCAGTACTTC.

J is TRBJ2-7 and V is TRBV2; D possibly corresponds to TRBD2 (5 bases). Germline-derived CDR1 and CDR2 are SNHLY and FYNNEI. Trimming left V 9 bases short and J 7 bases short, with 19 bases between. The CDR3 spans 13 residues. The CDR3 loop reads CARGRLPSGEQYF. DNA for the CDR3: TGTGCCAGGGGGAGACTTCCCTCGGGAGAGCAGTACTTC.

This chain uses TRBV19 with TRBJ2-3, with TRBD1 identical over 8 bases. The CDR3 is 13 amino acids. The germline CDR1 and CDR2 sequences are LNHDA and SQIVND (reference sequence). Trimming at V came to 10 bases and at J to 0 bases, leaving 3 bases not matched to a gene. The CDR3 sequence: CATRQGSTDTQYF. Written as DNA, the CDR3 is TGTGCCACCAGACAGGGGAGCACAGATACGCAGTATTTT.

This chain's CDR3 is CASSVVISGVSGYTF. CDR3 coding DNA: TGTGCCAGCAGTGTCGTCATCTCGGGGGTTAGTGGCTACACCTTC. J is TRBJ1-2 and V is TRBV2; D might be TRBD1 (5 bases). Germline assignment: CDR1 SNHLY and CDR2 FYNNEI. V lost 4 bases and J 7 bases, leaving 19 bases between the germline ends. The CDR3 is made up of 15 amino acids.

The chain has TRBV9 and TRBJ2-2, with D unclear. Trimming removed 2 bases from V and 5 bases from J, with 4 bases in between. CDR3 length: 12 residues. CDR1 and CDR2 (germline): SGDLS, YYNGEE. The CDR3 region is CASSVSTGELFF. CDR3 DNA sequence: TGTGCCAGCAGCGTTTCGACCGGGGAGCTGTTTTTT.

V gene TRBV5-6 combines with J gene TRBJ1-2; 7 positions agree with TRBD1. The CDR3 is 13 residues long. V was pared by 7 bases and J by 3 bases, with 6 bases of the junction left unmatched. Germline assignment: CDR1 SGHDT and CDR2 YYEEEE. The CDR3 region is CASCPQGYYGYTF. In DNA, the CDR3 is TGTGCCAGCTGCCCACAGGGGTACTATGGCTACACCTTC.

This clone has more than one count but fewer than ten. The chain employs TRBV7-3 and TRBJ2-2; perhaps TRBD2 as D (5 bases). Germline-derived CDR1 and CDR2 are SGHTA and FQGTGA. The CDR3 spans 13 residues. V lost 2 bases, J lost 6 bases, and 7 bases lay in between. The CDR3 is CASSLSGAGELFF. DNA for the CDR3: TGTGCCAGCAGCTTATCCGGGGCCGGGGAGCTGTTTTTT.

CDR3 in amino acids: CASRFIDTQYF. The DNA for the CDR3 is TGTGCCAGTAGATTCATAGATACGCAGTATTTT. This chain links TRBV19 with TRBJ2-3; D gene uncertain. The CDR3 spans 11 residues. Trimming took 6 bases from V and 5 from J, leaving 6 bases between them. Germline CDR1 LNHDA, CDR2 SQIVND (reference sequence).

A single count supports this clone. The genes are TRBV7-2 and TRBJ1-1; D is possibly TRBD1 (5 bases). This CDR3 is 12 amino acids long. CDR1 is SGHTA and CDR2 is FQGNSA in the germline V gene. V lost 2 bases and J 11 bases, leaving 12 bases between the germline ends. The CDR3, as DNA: TGTGCCAGCAGCTTAAGGGGCCTTGAGGCTTTCTTT. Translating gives CASSLRGLEAFF. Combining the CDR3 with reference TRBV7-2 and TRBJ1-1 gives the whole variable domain GAGVSQSPSNKVTEKGKDVELRCDPISGHTALYWYRQSLGQGLEFLIYFQGNSAPDKSGLPSDRFSAERTGGSVSTLTIQRTQQEDSAVYLCASSLRGLEAFFGQGTRLTVV.

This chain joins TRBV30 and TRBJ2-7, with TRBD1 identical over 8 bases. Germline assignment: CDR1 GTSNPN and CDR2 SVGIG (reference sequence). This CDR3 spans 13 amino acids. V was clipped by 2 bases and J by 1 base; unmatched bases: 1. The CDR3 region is CAWSTGGSYEQYF. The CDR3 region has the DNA TGTGCCTGGAGTACAGGGGGATCCTACGAGCAGTACTTC.

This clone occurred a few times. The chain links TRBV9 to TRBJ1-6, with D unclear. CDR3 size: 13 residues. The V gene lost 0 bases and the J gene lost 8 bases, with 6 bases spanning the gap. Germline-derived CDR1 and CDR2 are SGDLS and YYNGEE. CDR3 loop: CASSVDSDSPLHF. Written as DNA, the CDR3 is TGTGCCAGCAGCGTAGACTCCGATTCACCCCTCCACTTT.

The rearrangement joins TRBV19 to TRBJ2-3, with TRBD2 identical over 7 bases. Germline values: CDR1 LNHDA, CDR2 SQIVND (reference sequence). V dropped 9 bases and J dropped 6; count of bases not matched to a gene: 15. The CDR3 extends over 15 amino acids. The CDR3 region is CASSNRGEFSDTQYF. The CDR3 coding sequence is TGTGCCAGCTCAAATCGGGGGGAGTTTTCGGATACGCAGTATTTT. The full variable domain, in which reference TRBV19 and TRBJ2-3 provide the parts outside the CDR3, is DGGITQSPKYLFRKEGQNVTLSCEQNLNHDAMYWYRQDPGQGLRLIYYSQIVNDFQKGDIAEGYSVSREKKESFPLTVTSAQKNPTAFYLCASSNRGEFSDTQYFGPGTRLTVL.

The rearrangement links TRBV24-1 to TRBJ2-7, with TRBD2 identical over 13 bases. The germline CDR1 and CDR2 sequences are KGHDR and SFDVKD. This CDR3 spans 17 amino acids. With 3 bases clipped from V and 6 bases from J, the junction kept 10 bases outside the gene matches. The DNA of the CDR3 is TGTGCCACCAGTGATATTTCCCCAACTAGCGGGAGGGCCGAGCAGTACTTC. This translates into CATSDISPTSGRAEQYF.

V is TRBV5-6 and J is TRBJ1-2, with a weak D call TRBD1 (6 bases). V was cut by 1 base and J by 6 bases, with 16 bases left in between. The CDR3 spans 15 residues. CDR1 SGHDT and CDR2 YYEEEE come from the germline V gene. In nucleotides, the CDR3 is TGTGCCAGCAGCTTGTTTCGCCAGGGGTATGATGGCTACACCTTC. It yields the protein CASSLFRQGYDGYTF.

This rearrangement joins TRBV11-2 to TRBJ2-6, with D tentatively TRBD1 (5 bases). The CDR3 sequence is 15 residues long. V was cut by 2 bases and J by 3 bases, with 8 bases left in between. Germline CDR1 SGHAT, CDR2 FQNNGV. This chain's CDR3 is CASSLRGDGANVLTF. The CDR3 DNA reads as TGTGCCAGCAGCTTAAGGGGCGATGGGGCCAACGTCCTGACTTTC.

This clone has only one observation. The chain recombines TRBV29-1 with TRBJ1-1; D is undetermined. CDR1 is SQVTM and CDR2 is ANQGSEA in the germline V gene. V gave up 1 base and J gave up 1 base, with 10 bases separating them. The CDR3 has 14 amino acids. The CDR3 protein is CSVEGGPKNTEAFF. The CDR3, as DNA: TGCAGCGTTGAAGGAGGGCCGAAGAACACTGAAGCTTTCTTT.